This T cell receptor (beta chain) was captured in a study of CD8 T cells in ankylosing spondylitis (TCRdb year 2017). Turning to the overall study: The study set out to find disease-linked TCR variants by profiling T cell receptor beta repertoires in ankylosing spondylitis patients and healthy donors. The full study cohort was made up of 25 to 30 ankylosing spondylitis patients and fewer than 120 healthy donors. Peripheral blood was sampled, and synovial fluid was additionally collected from ankylosing spondylitis patients. Study-wide conclusions, independent of this receptor: Blood from ankylosing spondylitis patients appeared to be characterized by a TCR beta motif made up of several highly homologous amino acid variants. The disease-linked clones were reported as significantly enriched in matched synovial fluid samples from ankylosing spondylitis patients. In peripheral blood, the disease-linked clones were found at relatively low frequencies and had a CD8+ phenotype. Some motif variants had previously been reported in the synovial fluid and blood of reactive arthritis patients, which suggests shared mechanisms of disease initiation.

This clonotype was recorded a few times. What this receptor recognizes is not known. No clone much larger than this one lies a single base away; base qualities are absent. The instrument given in TCRdb is Illumina HiSeq 2500. Quantitative 5'-RACE with molecular barcodes was the method used to prepare the TCR beta libraries. In the original analysis: To identify disease-linked TCR variants, a new computational method was used, one built on a probabilistic model of VDJ rearrangement. In TCRdb, the public reads were trimmed at Q25 with fastp and aligned with MiXCR, with productive beta chains retained. CDR3 protein sequences are deduplicated, and each keeps its most common genes and DNA. For this entry, the V and J calls and clone size follow TCRdb and not the study's own pipeline. The sample contains almost 400,000 distinct CDR3 sequences, about 22% of them found a single time. The top ten clones comprise approximately 15% of the sample.

The germline V end is reduced by 0 bases and the J end by 1 base; junction bases left unmatched: 10. From cysteine to phenylalanine, the CDR3 is 18 amino acids long. This entry keeps only the CDR3 DNA: 54 bases, framed from base 1. Taken from the germline V gene (reference sequence), the CDR1 and CDR2 loops are SGHAT and FQDESV. The source is a male donor with ankylosing spondylitis. The chain is made from TRBV11-1 and TRBJ2-3; 7 bases in the middle match TRBD2. Sequencing used blood, either unsorted or a sorted T cell fraction (not recorded which). The DNA is TGTGCCAGCAGCTTAGCCGCGGGAGCACAGGCCGGCACAGATACGCAGTATTTT. It translates as CASSLAAGAQAGTDTQYF.